This entry lists 14 T cell receptor beta chains sequenced from one sample in a study of control samples from healthy donors and cancer patients. Profiling relied on immunoSEQ multiplex PCR, and the TCRdb table lists in-frame clones only, not all of them. This sample carries roughly 180,000 clones, under 95% of them seen once, and the ten largest clones take around 1.3%. Source material: blood. These TCRs come from a woman younger than 30 in good health.

The chain has TRBV7-8 and TRBJ1-5; 9 bases match TRBD1. The CDR3 is 16 amino acids. The trim removed 3 bases at V and 5 bases at J, leaving 8 bases unmatched. Germline assignment: CDR1 SGHVS and CDR2 FQNEAQ. The CDR3 region has the DNA TGTGCCAGCAGCTTCTTATTTGGGACAGGGCATCAGCCCCAGCATTTT. It specifies CASSFLFGTGHQPQHF. Full variable domain (missing parts from reference TRBV7-8 and TRBJ1-5): GAGVSQSPRYKVAKRGQDVALRCDPISGHVSLFWYQQALGQGPEFLTYFQNEAQLDKSGLPSDRFFAERPEGSVSTLKIQRTQQEDSAVYLCASSFLFGTGHQPQHFGDGTRLSIL.

This sequence joins TRBV13 and TRBJ1-1; no definite D call. The CDR3 sequence is 14 residues long. V lost 3 bases and J 0 bases, leaving 8 bases between the germline ends. Germline CDR1 is PRHDT and CDR2 is FYEKMQ (reference sequence). The CDR3 nucleotides read TGTGCCAGCAGCTTTACAACCTTGAACACTGAAGCTTTCTTT. Protein product: CASSFTTLNTEAFF. Using reference TRBV13 and TRBJ1-1 for the parts outside the CDR3, the full variable domain is AAGVIQSPRHLIKEKRETATLKCYPIPRHDTVYWYQQGPGQDPQFLISFYEKMQSDKGSIPDRFSAQQFSDYHSELNMSSLELGDSALYFCASSFTTLNTEAFFGQGTRLTVV.

This sequence joins TRBV7-2 and TRBJ2-7; 8 nucleotides align to TRBD1. V was pared by 5 bases and J by 2 bases, with 8 bases of the junction left unmatched. CDR1 is SGHTA, CDR2 FQGNSA, per germline. This CDR3 comprises 15 residues. Here the CDR3 DNA reads TGTGCCAGCAGCCAGGGGACAGGCCTACCCTACGAGCAGTACTTC. It translates to CASSQGTGLPYEQYF.

The chain recombines TRBV4-1 with TRBJ2-3, with 9 positions matching TRBD2. CDR1 is MGHRA, CDR2 YSYEKL, per germline. This CDR3 comprises 17 residues. Trimming removed 0 bases from V and 4 bases from J; junction bases left unmatched: 8. CDR3 sequence: CASSQEYPSGVADTQYF. CDR3 in DNA: TGCGCCAGCAGCCAAGAGTATCCTAGCGGGGTTGCAGATACGCAGTATTTT.

This clone was counted a single time. The chain uses TRBV6-5 and TRBJ2-1; D uncertain. Deletions cut 6 bases from V and 5 bases from J, with 5 bases between. CDR1 is MNHEY, CDR2 SVGAGI, per germline. This CDR3 region has 11 residues. CDR3 loop: CASRDNNEQFF. DNA of the CDR3: TGTGCCAGCAGGGATAACAATGAGCAGTTCTTC.

The V gene is TRBV7-2, the J gene TRBJ1-3; D remains unclear. Trimming removed 0 bases from V and 3 bases from J, with 0 bases in between. The CDR3 spans 12 residues. Germline lookup yields CDR1 SGHTA and CDR2 FQGNSA. This CDR3 reads CASSLAGNTIYF. Here the CDR3 DNA reads TGTGCCAGCAGCTTAGCTGGAAACACCATATATTTT.

V and J are TRBV15 and TRBJ1-2; 9 nucleotides line up with TRBD1. V lost 0 bases and J lost 2; bases outside the gene matches: 4. The CDR3 is made up of 16 amino acids. CDR1 is LNHNV, CDR2 YYDKDF, per germline (reference sequence). CDR3 sequence reads: CATSRDLGTGNYGYTF. In DNA form, the CDR3 reads TGTGCCACCAGCAGAGATCTCGGGACAGGGAACTATGGCTACACCTTC.

The gene calls are TRBV5-1 and TRBJ2-3; 7 bases agree with TRBD2. The CDR3 is 15 amino acids. Trimming at V came to 0 bases and at J to 5 bases, leaving 6 bases not matched to a gene. Germline loops: CDR1 SGHRS, CDR2 YFSETQ. CDR3 sequence reads: CASSLGVLAGDTQYF. As DNA, the CDR3 is TGCGCCAGCAGCTTGGGGGTTTTAGCGGGAGATACGCAGTATTTT.

The chain is built from TRBV5-1 and TRBJ2-3; D is unresolved. This CDR3 region has 16 residues. CDR1 is SGHRS, CDR2 YFSETQ, per germline. V lost 4 bases to trimming and J lost 2 bases, with 17 bases between them. CDR3 amino acids: CASSPTAGGSTDTQYF. CDR3 coding DNA: TGCGCCAGCAGCCCCACGGCTGGCGGTTCCACAGATACGCAGTATTTT.

The chain carries TRBV3-1 (or the pseudogene TRBV3-2) and TRBJ2-6; maybe TRBD2 (5 bases). Germline V gene lookup returns CDR1 LGHDT and CDR2 YNNKEL (reference sequence). V shed 4 bases and J shed 5 bases, with 12 bases lying between them. CDR3 length: 15 residues. CDR3 in amino acids: CASSPPRAWANVLTF. The CDR3 bases are TGTGCCAGCAGCCCCCCGAGGGCTTGGGCCAACGTCCTGACTTTC.

This chain links TRBV5-6 with TRBJ2-1; D assignment may be TRBD1 or TRBD2 (7 bases each). V lost 0 bases, J lost 5 bases, and 12 bases lay in between. Germline lookup yields CDR1 SGHDT and CDR2 YYEEEE. There are 15 residues in the CDR3. The CDR3 sequence: CASSLGEGAHNEQFF. Here the CDR3 DNA reads TGTGCCAGCAGCTTGGGGGAGGGGGCACACAATGAGCAGTTCTTC.

This chain connects TRBV6-2 or TRBV6-3 to TRBJ1-1; 8 positions agree with TRBD1. The CDR3 consists of 15 residues. Germline assignment: CDR1 MNHEY and CDR2 SVGEGT. The V segment lost 0 bases and the J segment 5 bases; nucleotides outside the gene matches: 5. CDR3 sequence (DNA): TGTGCCAGCAGTTACTCAGGACAGGGAGGGACTGAAGCTTTCTTT. Translating gives CASSYSGQGGTEAFF.

This clone appeared once. This chain joins TRBV11-2 and TRBJ2-2; tentatively, D is TRBD1 or TRBD2 (7 bases each). V lost 4 bases and J lost 4, with 16 bases in between. The germline CDR1 and CDR2 sequences are SGHAT and FQNNGV. This CDR3 spans 16 amino acids. For the CDR3, the DNA is TGTGCCAGCAGCTCGGGGAGGGGGCGCAGCACCGGGGAGCTGTTTTTT. This gives the protein CASSSGRGRSTGELFF.

The sample holds one count of this clone. The V and J genes are TRBV27 and TRBJ2-1; 7 bases fit TRBD1. Germline trimming cut 8 bases from V and 0 bases from J; bases unmatched to any gene: 22. CDR3 length: 20 residues. Germline CDR1 is MNHEY and CDR2 is SMNVEV (reference sequence). The CDR3 DNA follows: TGTGCCAGCGCAACGAGGGGGCCGAAAGCATCCCGAAGCTCCTACAATGAGCAGTTCTTC. This gives the protein CASATRGPKASRSSYNEQFF.